A single sample is the source of the 18 T cell receptor beta chains below, sequenced in a study of blood T cell repertoires in COVID-19. Using immunoSEQ multiplex PCR, the repertoire was profiled, and TCRdb retains in-frame clones only, with some absent. The sample lists 150,000 to 200,000 clones, 70% to 85% seen once, with approximately 12% in the top ten. Sequencing was carried out using PBMCs or T cells enriched from blood (not recorded which). The receptors stem from a man between 45 and 60 years old who had recovered from COVID-19.

The rearrangement links TRBV6-5 to TRBJ2-3; D is unresolved. The V gene's germline CDR1 is MNHEY and CDR2 SVGAGI. V was pared by 10 bases and J by 6 bases, with 11 bases between. This CDR3 spans 11 amino acids. The CDR3 DNA sequence: TGTGCCACCCTAAATCGGGATACGCAGTATTTT. It specifies CATLNRDTQYF.

This clone was counted ten times or more. The genes are TRBV7-8 and TRBJ2-1, with D perhaps TRBD2 (5 bases). The CDR3 has 13 amino acids. Germline V CDR1 and CDR2: SGHVS, FQNEAQ. Trimming stripped 5 bases from V and 5 bases from J, with 10 bases between. Here the CDR3 reads CASSGLGDNEQFF. The DNA of the CDR3 is TGTGCCAGCAGCGGACTGGGAGACAATGAGCAGTTCTTC.

This clone was recorded only once. V gene TRBV6-5 combines with J gene TRBJ1-5; 9 bases match TRBD1. Unmatched junction bases numbered 6, after V lost 6 bases and J lost 3 bases. The CDR3 is 15 amino acids. Germline V gene lookup returns CDR1 MNHEY and CDR2 SVGAGI. The CDR3 DNA reads TGTGCCAGCAGCCGGGACAGGGTAAACAATCAGCCCCAGCATTTT. Protein: CASSRDRVNNQPQHF.

The chain recombines TRBV4-2 with TRBJ2-3; 13 bases align to TRBD2. The CDR3 loop spans 15 amino acids. After removal of 4 bases from V and 4 bases from J, the junction contained 2 bases not matched to a gene. Germline CDR1 and CDR2: LGHNA and YNFKEQ. CDR3 DNA: TGTGCCAGCAGCCCAACTAGCGGGGGGGCAGATACGCAGTATTTT. Its protein is CASSPTSGGADTQYF.

The chain has TRBV19 and TRBJ1-1; weak D call: TRBD1 (5 bases). Germline assignment: CDR1 LNHDA and CDR2 SQIVND (reference sequence). CDR3 length equals 14 residues. Trimming pared 3 bases from V and 4 bases from J, leaving 12 bases between. CDR3 nucleotide sequence: TGTGCCAGTAGTATTTCAGGGCGCGGCACTGAAGCTTTCTTT. Translating gives CASSISGRGTEAFF.

The rearrangement joins TRBV28 to TRBJ1-2; D unclear. V lost 6 bases, J lost 1 base, and 12 bases lay in between. The CDR3 extends over 14 amino acids. Germline CDR1 is MDHEN and CDR2 is SYDVKM. The CDR3 DNA reads as TGTGCCAGCAGAAGTCACAGCTTTAACTATGGCTACACCTTC. This translates into CASRSHSFNYGYTF.

The chain employs TRBV5-1 and TRBJ1-1; D remains unclear. CDR1 SGHRS and CDR2 YFSETQ come from the germline V gene. Between the trimmed V and J ends, which lost 1 base and 1 base, there was a span of 8 bases. This CDR3 is 14 amino acids long. The CDR3 here is CASSLQEPNTEAFF. In DNA form, the CDR3 reads TGCGCCAGCAGCTTGCAGGAACCGAACACTGAAGCTTTCTTT.

This clone was seen a few times. The chain joins TRBV29-1 to TRBJ1-2; a possible D gene is TRBD1 (5 bases). Germline V gives CDR1 SQVTM, CDR2 ANQGSEA. The CDR3 length is 12 residues. V was clipped by 2 bases and J by 7 bases, with 11 bases between them. The CDR3 spells CSVESGGVGYTF. The CDR3 DNA reads TGCAGCGTTGAATCGGGGGGAGTTGGCTACACCTTC.

The chain recombines TRBV10-3 with TRBJ2-3; D is possibly TRBD2 (7 bases). Germline CDR1 is ENHRY and CDR2 is SYGVKD. V shed 8 bases and J shed 2 bases, with 14 bases lying between them. The CDR3 extends over 14 amino acids. As DNA, the CDR3 is TGTGCCATCGGGGAGGGGGGGCCCACAGATACGCAGTATTTT. This sequence encodes CAIGEGGPTDTQYF.

V and J are TRBV6-1 and TRBJ2-7; a weak D match, TRBD2 (7 bases). The CDR3 is 14 amino acids. V lost 3 bases, J lost 4 bases, and 13 bases lay in between. Germline lookup yields CDR1 MNHNS and CDR2 SASEGT. Written as DNA, the CDR3 is TGTGCCAGCAGTGACGGGGGGCTGGGGTACGAGCAGTACTTC. It specifies CASSDGGLGYEQYF.

The gene calls are TRBV9 and TRBJ2-2, with TRBD1 matching over 8 bases. Germline V gene lookup returns CDR1 SGDLS and CDR2 YYNGEE. The CDR3 has 15 amino acids. J was trimmed by 7 bases and V by 4 bases; bases with no gene match: 9. The CDR3 DNA follows: TGTGCCAGCAGCTATGGGAGACAGGGGATCGGGGAGCTGTTTTTT. This translates into CASSYGRQGIGELFF.

The chain combines TRBV5-1 with TRBJ1-6; TRBD1 matches at 7 bases. The V gene's germline CDR1 is SGHRS and CDR2 YFSETQ. The CDR3 spans 14 residues. The junction had 7 bases not matched to a gene; V was cut back by 4 bases and J by 9 bases. For the CDR3, the DNA is TGCGCCAGCAGCACAGGGACAGTTGGTTCACCCCTCCACTTT. This codes for CASSTGTVGSPLHF.

The rearrangement joins TRBV7-2 to TRBJ2-7, with TRBD2 as a possible D gene (6 bases). The CDR3 is made up of 13 amino acids. Trimming removed 2 bases from V and 5 bases from J, with 10 bases in between. The germline V gene encodes CDR1 SGHTA and CDR2 FQGNSA. Written as DNA, the CDR3 is TGTGCCAGCAGCTTATTTGCGGGGAACGAGCAGTACTTC. Translation: CASSLFAGNEQYF.

The chain joins TRBV29-1 to TRBJ1-2, with 9 nucleotides matching TRBD1. After removal of 4 bases from V and 7 bases from J, the junction contained 7 bases not matched to a gene. The CDR3 is made up of 13 amino acids. Looked up from germline, CDR1 is SQVTM and CDR2 is ANQGSEA. The DNA of the CDR3 is TGCAGCGTTGGCCCCGGGACAGGGTTTGGCTACACCTTC. Residues: CSVGPGTGFGYTF.

The chain carries TRBV7-2 and TRBJ1-1; the match to TRBD1 covers 8 bases. The CDR3 is 16 residues long. The trim removed 7 bases at V and 5 bases at J, leaving 15 bases unmatched. CDR1 and CDR2 (germline): SGHTA, FQGNSA. The CDR3: CASIPTPDRAATEAFF. CDR3 bases: TGTGCCAGCATCCCTACCCCGGACAGGGCAGCGACTGAAGCTTTCTTT.

V gene TRBV2 combines with J gene TRBJ2-4; 8 bases fit TRBD2. Germline V gene lookup returns CDR1 SNHLY and CDR2 FYNNEI. This CDR3 contains 18 residues. Trimming removed 5 bases from V and 0 bases from J; junction bases left unmatched: 12. The CDR3 here is CASSLSLAGILAKNIQYF. CDR3 DNA: TGTGCCAGCAGTCTTTCTTTAGCGGGGATACTAGCCAAAAACATTCAGTACTTC.

The rearrangement uses TRBV5-1 and TRBJ1-2; D unclear. Trimming pared 2 bases from V and 4 bases from J, leaving 12 bases between. The germline V gene encodes CDR1 SGHRS and CDR2 YFSETQ. CDR3 length: 14 residues. The CDR3 region is CASSLKASFYGYTF. The CDR3 DNA sequence: TGCGCCAGCAGCTTAAAAGCGAGCTTCTATGGCTACACCTTC.

The chain links TRBV13 to TRBJ2-3; 14 bases fit TRBD2. V trimming: 4 bases; J trimming: 1 base; junction bases outside the gene matches: 7. Germline V CDR1 and CDR2: PRHDT, FYEKMQ (reference sequence). This CDR3 spans 18 amino acids. CDR3 sequence reads: CASSSDKTSGGGTDTQYF. For the CDR3, the DNA is TGTGCCAGCAGCTCGGACAAGACTAGCGGGGGGGGCACAGATACGCAGTATTTT.